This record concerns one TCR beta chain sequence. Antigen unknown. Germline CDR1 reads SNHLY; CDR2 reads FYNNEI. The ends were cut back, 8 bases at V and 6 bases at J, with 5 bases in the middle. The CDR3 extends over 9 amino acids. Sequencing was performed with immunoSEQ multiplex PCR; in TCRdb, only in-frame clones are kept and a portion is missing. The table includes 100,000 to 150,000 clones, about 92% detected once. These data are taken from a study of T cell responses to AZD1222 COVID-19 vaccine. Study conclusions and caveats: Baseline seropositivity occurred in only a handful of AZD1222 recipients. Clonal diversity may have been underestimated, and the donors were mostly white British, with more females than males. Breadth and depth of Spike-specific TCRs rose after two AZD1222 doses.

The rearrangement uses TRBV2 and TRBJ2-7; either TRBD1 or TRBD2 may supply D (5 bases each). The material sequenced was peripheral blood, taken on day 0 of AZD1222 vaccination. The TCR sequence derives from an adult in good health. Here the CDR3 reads CASGGEQYF. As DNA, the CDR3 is TGTGCCAGCGGGGGCGAGCAGTACTTC.